This T cell receptor beta chain came from a study of shared clonotypes between healthy human individuals. At the level of the study: Each donor's CD8 memory used one plate, CD8 naive two, each CD4 subset three.

Terminally differentiated effector memory CD45RA+ cells were excluded by CCR7 positive selection of CD45RO-negative cells. Details on this clone: Antigen unknown.

Study-level results: Around 4.9% of naive CD4 clonotypes were shared across four donors.

The CDR3 sequence is 14 residues long. The ends lost 2 bases at V and 6 bases at J; junction bases unmatched: 5. The germline V gene encodes CDR1 SGHTA and CDR2 FQGTGA. Replicate PCRs from sorted subsets contained roughly 200 ng DNA, which is 29,000 or so T cell genomes. Libraries were prepared by immunoSEQ multiplex PCR; TCRdb keeps only in-frame clonotypes and omits some of them. This table has more than 2 million clones, roughly 93% appearing once. This TCR was recovered from a man aged 18 to 30 in good health. Some clones in this sample may be carry-over from other donors' samples. The V and J genes are TRBV7-3 and TRBJ2-3, with 7 bases matching TRBD2. The specimen sequenced was naive CD8+ T cells from PBMCs. CDR3 protein: CASSLWEGDDTQYF. The CDR3 DNA is TGTGCCAGCAGCTTATGGGAGGGTGATGATACGCAGTATTTT.